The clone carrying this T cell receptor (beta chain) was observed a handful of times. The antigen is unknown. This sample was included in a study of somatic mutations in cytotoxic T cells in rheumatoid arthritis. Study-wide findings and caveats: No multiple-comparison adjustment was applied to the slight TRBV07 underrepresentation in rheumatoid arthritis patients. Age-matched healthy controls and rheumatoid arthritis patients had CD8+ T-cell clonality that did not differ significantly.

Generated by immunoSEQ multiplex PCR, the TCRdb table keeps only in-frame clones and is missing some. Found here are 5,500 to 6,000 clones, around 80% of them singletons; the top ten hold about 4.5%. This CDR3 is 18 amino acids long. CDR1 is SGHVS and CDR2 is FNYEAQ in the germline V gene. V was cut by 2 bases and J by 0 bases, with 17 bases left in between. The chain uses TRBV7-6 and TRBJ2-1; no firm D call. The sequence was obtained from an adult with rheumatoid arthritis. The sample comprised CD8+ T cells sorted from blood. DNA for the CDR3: TGTGCCAGCAGCTTACTTGCACGCCAGCCGAGCTCCTACAATGAGCAGTTCTTC. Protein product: CASSLLARQPSSYNEQFF.